Following are 14 T cell receptor beta chains from one sample sequenced in a study of CD8 T cells in Susac syndrome. RNA was extracted with the RNeasy kit, and a quantity of roughly 0.5 to 1 ug was reverse transcribed using random hexamers. TCRdb itself ran the immunoSEQ multiplex PCR reads through MiXCR, one entry per CDR3 protein. The data contain about 190,000 distinct CDR3 sequences, 90% to 95% of them singletons. Source material: CD4+ T cells from PBMCs. The receptor set was obtained from a human donor in good health.

The V call is TRBV9, the J call TRBJ2-2; D may be TRBD1 or TRBD2 (5 bases each). V was clipped by 7 bases and J by 4 bases, with 14 bases between them. Germline lookup yields CDR1 SGDLS and CDR2 YYNGEE. This CDR3 has 14 amino acids. The CDR3 spells CASERGVGTGELFF. Written as DNA, the CDR3 is TGTGCCAGCGAGAGGGGAGTGGGCACCGGGGAGCTGTTTTTT.

This clonotype was picked up one time. The V gene is TRBV6-2 or TRBV6-3, the J gene TRBJ2-7; D is possibly TRBD2 (5 bases). The V and J ends lost 10 bases and 0 bases respectively, with 19 bases between them. Germline CDR1 is MNHEY and CDR2 is SVGEGT. This CDR3 has 15 amino acids. CDR3 bases: TGTGCCACCAGGCGAGGCAGTGGGAGCTCCTACGAGCAGTACGTC. Its translation is CATRRGSGSSYEQYV.

The V call is TRBV4-1, the J call TRBJ1-1, with D perhaps TRBD1 (5 bases). Germline V CDR1 and CDR2: MGHRA, YSYEKL. V was trimmed by 1 base and J by 5 bases, leaving 17 bases between them. The CDR3 totals 16 residues. This CDR3 reads CASSQVRPRGRTEAFF. In DNA form, the CDR3 reads TGCGCCAGCAGCCAAGTAAGACCGAGGGGTCGGACTGAAGCTTTCTTT.

In this sample, this clonotype turned up once. The chain joins TRBV20-1 to TRBJ2-5; tentatively, D is TRBD1 (6 bases). Between the trimmed V and J ends, which lost 6 bases and 4 bases, there was a span of 12 bases. Germline V lookup: CDR1 DFQATT, CDR2 SNEGSKA (reference sequence). The CDR3 runs to 12 residues. CDR3 coding DNA: TGCAGTGCGGGGACAATGGGAGAGACCCAGTACTTC. As protein: CSAGTMGETQYF.

The V and J genes are TRBV20-1 and TRBJ1-5; the D is unclear. V shed 5 bases and J shed 3 bases, with 11 bases lying between them. The CDR3 consists of 13 residues. Germline-derived CDR1 and CDR2 are DFQATT and SNEGSKA (reference sequence). The CDR3 DNA follows: TGCAGTGCTCTCCGGGAAATCAATCAGCCCCAGCATTTT. Amino acids: CSALREINQPQHF.

The rearrangement links TRBV9 to TRBJ2-2; 7 bases map to TRBD2. CDR1 and CDR2 (germline): SGDLS, YYNGEE. The trim removed 5 bases at V and 4 bases at J, leaving 11 bases unmatched. This CDR3 has 16 amino acids. The CDR3 DNA sequence: TGTGCCAGCAGTTTCGCACCGCGGGGGACCACCGGGGAGCTGTTTTTT. It yields the protein CASSFAPRGTTGELFF.

The J gene is TRBJ1-2, the V gene TRBV7-2, with D unclear. Germline values: CDR1 SGHTA, CDR2 FQGNSA. The CDR3 loop spans 12 amino acids. V was pared by 2 bases and J by 3 bases, with 4 bases between. In DNA form, the CDR3 reads TGTGCCAGCAGCTTAAATTACTATGGCTACACCTTC. As protein: CASSLNYYGYTF. Full variable domain (outside the CDR3, taken from reference TRBV7-2 and TRBJ1-2): GAGVSQSPSNKVTEKGKDVELRCDPISGHTALYWYRQSLGQGLEFLIYFQGNSAPDKSGLPSDRFSAERTGGSVSTLTIQRTQQEDSAVYLCASSLNYYGYTFGSGTRLTVV.

The chain carries TRBV5-1 and TRBJ1-6; D not certain. Germline V lookup: CDR1 SGHRS, CDR2 YFSETQ. This CDR3 spans 13 amino acids. V shed 4 bases and J shed 9 bases, with 11 bases lying between them. The CDR3 DNA is TGCGCCAGCAGCCCACTCACAAGTTCACCCCTCCACTTT. Its protein is CASSPLTSSPLHF.

The V gene is TRBV29-1, the J gene TRBJ2-3; tentative D call: TRBD1 (6 bases). Trimming stripped 1 base from V and 3 bases from J, with 14 bases between. In germline, CDR1 is SQVTM, CDR2 ANQGSEA. The CDR3 runs 15 residues. The chain's CDR3 is CSVEGGQGRTDTQYF. DNA of the CDR3: TGCAGCGTTGAAGGGGGGCAGGGGCGGACAGATACGCAGTATTTT.

The chain links TRBV18 to TRBJ1-1; TRBD1 matches at 8 bases. Germline assignment: CDR1 KGHSH and CDR2 LQKENI. The CDR3 has 13 residues. The V segment lost 2 bases and the J segment 6 bases; nucleotides outside the gene matches: 2. The CDR3 DNA reads as TGTGCCAGCTCACCAGGACAGGGTGCTGAAGCTTTCTTT. This gives the protein CASSPGQGAEAFF. Complete variable domain (other parts from reference TRBV18 and TRBJ1-1): NAGVMQNPRHLVRRRGQEARLRCSPMKGHSHVYWYRQLPEEGLKFMVYLQKENIIDESGMPKERFSAEFPKEGPSILRIQQVVRGDSAAYFCASSPGQGAEAFFGQGTRLTVV.

This sequence joins TRBV7-9 and TRBJ2-7; the match to TRBD1 covers 8 bases. The germline CDR1 and CDR2 sequences are SEHNR and FQNEAQ (reference sequence). The CDR3 consists of 15 residues. J lost 1 base, V lost 6 bases, and 8 bases had no gene match. The CDR3 nucleotides read TGTGCCAGCAGGTCCGGGACAGGTTTATCCTACGAGCAGTACGTC. The encoded protein is CASRSGTGLSYEQYV.

The chain has TRBV4-3 and TRBJ1-1, with TRBD1 matching 8 bases. CDR1 and CDR2 from the germline V gene are LGHNA and YSLEER. Unmatched junction bases numbered 7, after V lost 1 base and J lost 6 bases. This CDR3 has 15 residues. In nucleotides, the CDR3 is TGCGCCAGCAGCCAAGTCGTACAGGGGGAGGCTGAAGCTTTCTTT. Amino acids: CASSQVVQGEAEAFF.

This chain uses TRBV15 with TRBJ1-2, with TRBD1 matching over 9 bases. This CDR3 has 15 residues. CDR1 and CDR2 (germline): LNHNV, YYDKDF (reference sequence). V shed 5 bases and J 2 bases; nucleotides not matched to a gene: 6. DNA for the CDR3: TGTGCCACCAGCGCCCCCGGGACAGGGAACTATGGCTACACCTTC. Amino acids: CATSAPGTGNYGYTF.

The chain carries TRBV11-2 and TRBJ2-1, with 10 nucleotides matching TRBD2. Losses at the gene ends were 11 bases for V and 1 base for J; bases not matched to a gene: 8. Germline V gives CDR1 SGHAT, CDR2 FQNNGV. CDR3 length equals 15 residues. The CDR3 spells CAAQREGASYNEQFF. CDR3 in DNA: TGTGCCGCCCAGCGGGAGGGCGCGTCCTACAATGAGCAGTTCTTC.